Below, one T cell receptor beta chain is given with its context. Its specificity is unknown. Between the trimmed V and J ends, which lost 3 bases and 0 bases, there was a span of 9 bases. The germline CDR1 and CDR2 sequences are MDHEN and SYDVKM. The CDR3 is 15 amino acids. Random hexamers were used to reverse transcribe the RNA input (about 0.5 to 1 ug). The CDR3 of TCR beta was amplified by immunoSEQ multiplex PCR across 54 Vbeta and 13 Jbeta. TCRdb re-called the immunoSEQ multiplex PCR reads through MiXCR, storing one row per CDR3 protein. The sample has about 280,000 distinct CDR3 sequences, 70% to 90% seen once. Peripheral blood CD8+ and CD4+ T cells were profiled by TCR beta sequencing. The data derive from a study of CD8 T cells in Susac syndrome. Notes on the study in general: The study's TCR sequencing and HLA analysis drew on a certain number of individuals. That number was acknowledged as relatively small.

This TCR derives from a human donor with multiple sclerosis. This chain connects TRBV28 to TRBJ2-4; D possibly corresponds to TRBD2 (6 bases). Material for sequencing was CD8+ T cells from PBMCs. The CDR3 loop reads CASSFPGLAKNIQYF. As DNA, the CDR3 is TGTGCCAGCAGTTTTCCGGGACTAGCCAAAAACATTCAGTACTTC.